A single sample gave rise to the 13 T cell receptor beta chains below, sequenced in a study of long-term antiretroviral therapy in people with HIV. Running of the v3.0 immunoSEQ assay took place at survey level. Clones were read by immunoSEQ multiplex PCR, and TCRdb kept only the in-frame ones, dropping some. The profile shows 40,000 to 60,000 clones, around four fifths of them singletons. The sequencing used unsorted PBMCs, collected 0.8 years after starting antiretroviral therapy. The source of these receptors is a woman aged 18-29 years with HIV.

The rearrangement links TRBV6-4 to TRBJ2-3; 10 nucleotides agree with TRBD1. The CDR3 sequence is 15 residues long. The ends lost 4 bases at V and 4 bases at J; junction bases unmatched: 5. Looked up from germline, CDR1 is MRHNA and CDR2 is SNTAGT. The CDR3: CASSARTGGSDTQYF. The DNA for the CDR3 is TGTGCCAGCAGTGCCCGGACAGGGGGGTCAGATACGCAGTATTTT.

The chain joins TRBV6-5 to TRBJ1-5; no firm D call. The CDR3 contains 13 residues. CDR1 MNHEY and CDR2 SVGAGI come from the germline V gene. V was cut by 6 bases and J by 0 bases, with 6 bases left in between. The CDR3 DNA is TGTGCCAGCAGCCCGAATAGCAATCAGCCCCAGCATTTT. It specifies CASSPNSNQPQHF.

The chain joins TRBV6-5 to TRBJ2-4; 7 bases fit TRBD2. There are 16 residues in the CDR3. V shed 4 bases and J 9 bases; nucleotides not matched to a gene: 15. Germline V gene data show CDR1 as MNHEY and CDR2 as SVGAGI. CDR3 loop: CASSSREGLRRGIQYF. CDR3 coding DNA: TGTGCCAGCAGTTCCAGGGAGGGCCTCCGTAGGGGCATTCAGTACTTC.

J is TRBJ2-1 and V is TRBV5-6; 10 bases fit TRBD1. After removal of 4 bases from V and 6 bases from J, the junction contained 7 bases not matched to a gene. Germline V gene data show CDR1 as SGHDT and CDR2 as YYEEEE. The CDR3 runs to 15 residues. The CDR3 loop is CASSLGTGVSNEQFF. DNA of the CDR3: TGTGCCAGCAGCCTTGGGACAGGGGTAAGCAATGAGCAGTTCTTC.

V gene TRBV4-1 combines with J gene TRBJ2-1; D gene ambiguous. Per the germline V gene, CDR1 is MGHRA and CDR2 is YSYEKL. Trimming pared 1 base from V and 1 base from J, leaving 5 bases between. The CDR3 length is 14 residues. This CDR3 is CASSQGVSYNEQFF. In DNA form, the CDR3 reads TGCGCCAGCAGCCAAGGGGTATCCTACAATGAGCAGTTCTTC.

This sequence joins TRBV5-1 and TRBJ2-7, with 9 nucleotides matching TRBD2. The CDR3 length is 18 residues. CDR1 SGHRS and CDR2 YFSETQ come from the germline V gene. The trim removed 0 bases at V and 3 bases at J, leaving 13 bases unmatched. In nucleotides, the CDR3 is TGCGCCAGCAGCTTGGGCGGCGTGGCGGGAGGGGACGACTACGAGCAGTACTTC. This gives the protein CASSLGGVAGGDDYEQYF. The full variable domain, with the rest looked up from reference TRBV5-1 and TRBJ2-7, is KAGVTQTPRYLIKTRGQQVTLSCSPISGHRSVSWYQQTPGQGLQFLFEYFSETQRNKGNFPGRFSGRQFSNSRSEMNVSTLELGDSALYLCASSLGGVAGGDDYEQYFGPGTRLTVT.

V usage is TRBV27 and J usage is TRBJ2-1, with 9 nucleotides matching TRBD1. The germline gives CDR1 MNHEY, CDR2 SMNVEV (reference sequence). V lost 4 bases, J lost 1 base, and 14 bases stayed unmatched. The CDR3 is 19 amino acids. CDR3 coding DNA: TGTGCCAGCAGTTCCTCCCGCATAACCGGGACAGGGTCCTACAATGAGCAGTTCTTC. This translates into CASSSSRITGTGSYNEQFF.

The chain couples TRBV11-1 to TRBJ2-3; weak D call: TRBD1 (5 bases). Trimming removed 5 bases from V and 5 bases from J, with 17 bases in between. Germline V gene sequence: CDR1 SGHAT, CDR2 FQDESV (reference sequence). This CDR3 contains 15 residues. This CDR3 is CASSPTRVGRDTQYF. CDR3 coding DNA: TGTGCCAGCAGCCCGACCAGGGTGGGTCGAGATACGCAGTATTTT.

The chain couples TRBV25-1 to TRBJ2-3, with 7 bases fitting TRBD1. This CDR3 has 14 residues. Per the germline V gene, CDR1 is MGHDK and CDR2 is SYGVNS. The ends lost 8 bases at V and 6 bases at J; junction bases unmatched: 11. The CDR3 DNA is TGTGCCAGCTCACCGACAGGGTTGCGCGATACGCAGTATTTT. This sequence encodes CASSPTGLRDTQYF.

The chain uses TRBV4-3 and TRBJ1-1; D uncertain. CDR3 length: 17 amino acids. The germline CDR1 and CDR2 sequences are LGHNA and YSLEER. Trimming removed 0 bases at V and 7 bases at J, with 21 bases between. The CDR3 region is CASSQDLWRPHPDEAFF. The CDR3 DNA follows: TGCGCCAGCAGCCAAGATCTTTGGAGACCTCACCCCGATGAAGCTTTCTTT.

The chain is built from TRBV6-1 and TRBJ2-7; D is unresolved. V was shortened by 8 bases and J by 6 bases, with 17 bases between the two germline ends. Germline V CDR1 and CDR2: MNHNS, SASEGT. This CDR3 has 13 residues. CDR3 loop: CASGASTQREQYF. In DNA, the CDR3 is TGTGCCAGCGGAGCCAGTACACAGCGCGAGCAGTACTTC.

V is TRBV27 and J is TRBJ2-1, with unresolved D. The V and J ends lost 4 bases and 3 bases respectively, with 7 bases between them. CDR1 and CDR2 from the germline V gene are MNHEY and SMNVEV (reference sequence). The CDR3 contains 13 residues. The CDR3 coding sequence is TGTGCCAGCAGTTGGGCAGTCTACAATGAGCAGTTCTTC. Residues: CASSWAVYNEQFF.

Only one count was recorded for this clone. The rearrangement uses TRBV10-3 and TRBJ2-7, with D possibly TRBD2 on 5 matching bases. The germline V gene encodes CDR1 ENHRY and CDR2 SYGVKD. V was clipped by 11 bases and J by 0 bases, with 14 bases between them. The CDR3 runs to 13 residues. CDR3 protein: CASRVESSYEQYF. CDR3 DNA sequence: TGTGCCTCGAGGGTCGAGTCCTCCTACGAGCAGTACTTC.